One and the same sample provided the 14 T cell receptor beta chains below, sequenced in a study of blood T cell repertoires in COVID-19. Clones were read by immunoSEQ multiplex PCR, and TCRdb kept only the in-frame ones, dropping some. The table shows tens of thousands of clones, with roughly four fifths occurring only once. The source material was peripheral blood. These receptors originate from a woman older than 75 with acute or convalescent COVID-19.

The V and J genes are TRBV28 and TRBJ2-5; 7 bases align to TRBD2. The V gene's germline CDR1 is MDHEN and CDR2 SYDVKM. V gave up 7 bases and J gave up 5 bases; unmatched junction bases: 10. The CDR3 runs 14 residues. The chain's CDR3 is CASTLGGSAETQYF. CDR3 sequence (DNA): TGTGCCAGCACCCTGGGGGGGTCCGCGGAGACCCAGTACTTC. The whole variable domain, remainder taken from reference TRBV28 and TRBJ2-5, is DVKVTQSSRYLVKRTGEKVFLECVQDMDHENMFWYRQDPGLGLRLIYFSYDVKMKEKGDIPEGYSVSREKKERFSLILESASTNQTSMYLCASTLGGSAETQYFGPGTRLLVL.

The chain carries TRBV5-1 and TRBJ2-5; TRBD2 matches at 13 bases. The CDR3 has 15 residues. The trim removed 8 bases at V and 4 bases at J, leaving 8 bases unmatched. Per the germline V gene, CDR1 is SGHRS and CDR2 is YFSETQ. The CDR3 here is CASNELAGGRETQYF. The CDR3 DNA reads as TGCGCCAGTAACGAACTAGCGGGGGGGAGAGAGACCCAGTACTTC.

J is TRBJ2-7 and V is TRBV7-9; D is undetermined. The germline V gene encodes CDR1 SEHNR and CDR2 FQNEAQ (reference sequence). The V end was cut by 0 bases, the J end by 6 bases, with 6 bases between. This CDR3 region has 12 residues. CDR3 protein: CASSLAGSEQYF. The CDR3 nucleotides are TGTGCCAGCAGCTTAGCGGGCAGCGAGCAGTACTTC.

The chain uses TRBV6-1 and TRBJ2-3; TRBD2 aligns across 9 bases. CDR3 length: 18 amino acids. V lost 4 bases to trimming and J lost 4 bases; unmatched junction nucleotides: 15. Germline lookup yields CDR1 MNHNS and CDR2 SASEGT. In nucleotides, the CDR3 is TGTGCCAGCAGTGGGGTAGCGGGGAGCGGGAGGAAAGCAGATACGCAGTATTTT. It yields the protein CASSGVAGSGRKADTQYF.

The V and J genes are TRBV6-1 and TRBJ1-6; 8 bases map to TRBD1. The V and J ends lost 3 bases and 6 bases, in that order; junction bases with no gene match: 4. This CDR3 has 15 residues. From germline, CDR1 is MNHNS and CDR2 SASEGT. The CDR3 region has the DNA TGTGCCAGCAGTGACCTACAGGGGGTTAATTCACCCCTCCACTTT. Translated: CASSDLQGVNSPLHF.

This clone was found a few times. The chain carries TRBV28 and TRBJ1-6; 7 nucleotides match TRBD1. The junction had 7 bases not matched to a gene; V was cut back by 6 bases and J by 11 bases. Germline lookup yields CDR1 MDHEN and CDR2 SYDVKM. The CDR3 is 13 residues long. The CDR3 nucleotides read TGTGCCAGCAGAAGACAGGGCCAACCACCCCTCCACTTT. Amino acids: CASRRQGQPPLHF.

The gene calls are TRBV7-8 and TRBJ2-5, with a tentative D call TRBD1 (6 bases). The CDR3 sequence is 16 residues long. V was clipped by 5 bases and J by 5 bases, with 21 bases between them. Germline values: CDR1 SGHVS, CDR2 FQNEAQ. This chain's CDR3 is CASSPQGHDYGETQYF. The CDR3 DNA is TGTGCCAGCAGCCCCCAGGGACATGACTACGGGGAGACCCAGTACTTC.

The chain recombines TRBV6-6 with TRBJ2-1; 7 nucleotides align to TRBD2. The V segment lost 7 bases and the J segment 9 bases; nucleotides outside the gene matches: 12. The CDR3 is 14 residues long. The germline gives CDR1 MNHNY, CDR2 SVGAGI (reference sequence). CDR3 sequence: CASTLRGGSSEQFF. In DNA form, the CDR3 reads TGTGCCAGCACCTTAAGAGGCGGGAGTAGTGAGCAGTTCTTC.

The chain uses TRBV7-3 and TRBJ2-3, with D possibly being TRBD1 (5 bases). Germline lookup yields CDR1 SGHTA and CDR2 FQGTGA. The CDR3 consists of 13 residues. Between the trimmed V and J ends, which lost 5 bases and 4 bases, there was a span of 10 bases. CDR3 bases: TGTGCCAGCAGCCGACAGACTGCAGATACGCAGTATTTT. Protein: CASSRQTADTQYF.

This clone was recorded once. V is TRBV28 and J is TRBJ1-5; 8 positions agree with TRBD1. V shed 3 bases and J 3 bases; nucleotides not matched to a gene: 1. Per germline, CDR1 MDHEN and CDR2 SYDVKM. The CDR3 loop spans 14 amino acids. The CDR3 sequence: CASSLDRVNQPQHF. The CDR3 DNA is TGTGCCAGCAGTTTGGACAGGGTCAATCAGCCCCAGCATTTT.

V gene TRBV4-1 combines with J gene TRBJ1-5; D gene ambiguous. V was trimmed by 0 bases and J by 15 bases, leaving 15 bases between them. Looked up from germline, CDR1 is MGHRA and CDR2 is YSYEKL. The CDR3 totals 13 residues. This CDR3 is CASSQDAGSPWHF. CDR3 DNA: TGCGCCAGCAGCCAAGATGCGGGCAGCCCTTGGCATTTT.

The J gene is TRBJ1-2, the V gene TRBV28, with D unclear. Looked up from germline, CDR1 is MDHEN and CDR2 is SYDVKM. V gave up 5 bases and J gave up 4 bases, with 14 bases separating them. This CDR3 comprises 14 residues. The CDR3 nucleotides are TGTGCCAGCAGTGGAGGATCCCACTTCTATGGCTACACCTTC. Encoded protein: CASSGGSHFYGYTF.

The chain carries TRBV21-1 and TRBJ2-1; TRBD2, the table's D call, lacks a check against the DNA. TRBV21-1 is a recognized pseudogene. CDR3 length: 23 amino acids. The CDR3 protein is CARYYREAASLAGGPSGYNEQFF. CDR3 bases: TGTGCCAGATACTACAGGGAAGCTGCCTCCCTAGCGGGAGGGCCTTCTGGCTACAATGAGCAGTTCTTC.

The CDR3 coding sequence is TGTGCCAGCAGCTTAGGCGACTCACCCCGGGGTGAGCAGTTCTTC. Translated, it gives CASSLGDSPRGEQFF. The chain is built from TRBV7-9 and TRBJ2-1, with D possibly being TRBD2 (5 bases). The V gene's germline CDR1 is SEHNR and CDR2 FQNEAQ (reference sequence). Trimming removed 1 base from V and 9 bases from J, with 16 bases in between. CDR3 size: 15 residues.